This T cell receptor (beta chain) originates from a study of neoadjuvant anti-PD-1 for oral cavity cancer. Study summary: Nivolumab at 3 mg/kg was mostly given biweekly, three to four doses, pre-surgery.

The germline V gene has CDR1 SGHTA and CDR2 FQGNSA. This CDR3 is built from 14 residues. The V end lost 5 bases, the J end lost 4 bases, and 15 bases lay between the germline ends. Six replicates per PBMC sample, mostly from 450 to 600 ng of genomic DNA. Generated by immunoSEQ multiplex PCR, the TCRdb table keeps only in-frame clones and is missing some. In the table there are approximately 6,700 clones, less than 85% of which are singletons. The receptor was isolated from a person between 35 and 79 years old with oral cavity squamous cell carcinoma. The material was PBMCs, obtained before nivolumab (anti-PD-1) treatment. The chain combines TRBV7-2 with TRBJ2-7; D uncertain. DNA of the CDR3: TGTGCCAGCAGCCTGAGTAGGGTACGGTACGAGCAGTACTTC. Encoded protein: CASSLSRVRYEQYF.